This passage covers 20 T cell receptor beta chains from one sample sequenced in a study of T-cell memory formation after mild COVID-19. MiXCR, applied by TCRdb to the 5' RACE reads, yields one record per CDR3 protein. The table shows some 260,000 distinct CDR3 sequences, with about 15% occurring only once. Specimen: PBMCs or a T cell subset sorted from them (not recorded which). These receptors were taken from a man aged 18 to 30 who had mild COVID-19 (a few samples of this study predate the infection). Cell type and time point are not known.

The chain uses TRBV19 and TRBJ1-3; D gene unclear. Between the trimmed V and J ends, which lost 8 bases and 0 bases, there was a span of 17 bases. This CDR3 is 16 amino acids long. The germline V gene has CDR1 LNHDA and CDR2 SQIVND (reference sequence). CDR3 nucleotide sequence: TGTGCCAGTCACGCACGGTTCTCAAACTCTGGAAACACCATATATTTT. Protein: CASHARFSNSGNTIYF.

The rearrangement uses TRBV20-1 and TRBJ1-3, with D maybe TRBD1 (5 bases). Per the germline V gene, CDR1 is DFQATT and CDR2 is SNEGSKA (reference sequence). V lost 3 bases, J lost 0 bases, and 6 bases lay in between. The length of the CDR3 is 13 residues. This CDR3 is CSARTASGNTIYF. CDR3 nucleotides: TGCAGTGCTAGGACAGCCTCTGGAAACACCATATATTTT.

The chain joins TRBV20-1 to TRBJ2-5; TRBD1 matches at 7 bases. The germline V gene encodes CDR1 DFQATT and CDR2 SNEGSKA (reference sequence). This CDR3 is 14 amino acids long. Trimming took 2 bases from V and 2 from J; bases not matched to a gene: 5. For the CDR3, the DNA is TGCAGTGCTAGACCTAGACAGGGACAAGAGACCCAGTACTTC. Encoded protein: CSARPRQGQETQYF.

This clonotype was recorded a few times. The V gene is TRBV5-1, the J gene TRBJ1-6; D is unclear. The CDR3 runs to 14 residues. Trimming stripped 0 bases from V and 8 bases from J, with 9 bases between. Germline assignment: CDR1 SGHRS and CDR2 YFSETQ. CDR3 coding DNA: TGCGCCAGCAGCTTGGACGTGTCTGATTCACCCCTCCACTTT. Protein: CASSLDVSDSPLHF.

The V gene is TRBV5-1, the J gene TRBJ2-7; 12 positions agree with TRBD2. V was clipped by 0 bases and J by 5 bases; unmatched bases: 0. This CDR3 region has 14 residues. Germline lookup yields CDR1 SGHRS and CDR2 YFSETQ. The CDR3 region is CASSLGTSGDEQYV. The CDR3, as DNA: TGCGCCAGCAGCTTGGGGACTAGCGGGGACGAGCAGTACGTC.

V is TRBV6-5 and J is TRBJ1-2, with TRBD1 matching 10 bases. Trimming took 6 bases from V and 2 from J; bases not matched to a gene: 6. Germline loops: CDR1 MNHEY, CDR2 SVGAGI. The CDR3 sequence is 15 residues long. The CDR3 DNA reads as TGTGCCAGCAGCATGGACAGGGGGGGAAACTATGGCTACACCTTC. Its translation is CASSMDRGGNYGYTF.

This clonotype came up a few times. The chain carries TRBV12-3 or TRBV12-4 and TRBJ1-2, with 8 nucleotides matching TRBD1. CDR3 length equals 13 residues. Germline trimming cut 5 bases from V and 6 bases from J; bases unmatched to any gene: 5. CDR3 nucleotide sequence: TGTGCCAGCAGTCTTGGACAGGGTCATGGCTACACCTTC. Its protein is CASSLGQGHGYTF.

The chain links TRBV7-7 to TRBJ2-3; D might be TRBD2 (5 bases). The V gene's germline CDR1 is SSHAT and CDR2 FNYEAQ (reference sequence). Trimming pared 3 bases from V and 0 bases from J, leaving 10 bases between. This CDR3 contains 15 residues. The CDR3 spells CASSFGLASTDTQYF. CDR3 coding DNA: TGTGCCAGCAGCTTCGGACTGGCCAGCACAGATACGCAGTATTTT. Full variable domain (missing parts from reference TRBV7-7 and TRBJ2-3): GAGVSQSPRYKVTKRGQDVTLRCDPISSHATLYWYQQALGQGPEFLTYFNYEAQPDKSGLPSDRFSAERPEGSISTLTIQRTEQRDSAMYRCASSFGLASTDTQYFGPGTRLTVL.

This chain uses TRBV5-1 with TRBJ2-2; D possibly corresponds to TRBD2 (6 bases). CDR1 is SGHRS and CDR2 is YFSETQ in the germline V gene. V gave up 4 bases and J gave up 7 bases, with 14 bases separating them. CDR3 length: 14 amino acids. The CDR3 loop reads CASSPGGAGGELFF. CDR3 nucleotides: TGCGCCAGCAGCCCCGGCGGGGCAGGCGGGGAGCTGTTTTTT. The whole variable domain, remainder taken from reference TRBV5-1 and TRBJ2-2, is KAGVTQTPRYLIKTRGQQVTLSCSPISGHRSVSWYQQTPGQGLQFLFEYFSETQRNKGNFPGRFSGRQFSNSRSEMNVSTLELGDSALYLCASSPGGAGGELFFGEGSRLTVL.

This clonotype was recorded many times. The chain links TRBV5-1 to TRBJ2-1, with 13 bases aligning to TRBD2. The V gene's germline CDR1 is SGHRS and CDR2 YFSETQ. V lost 0 bases to trimming and J lost 0 bases; unmatched junction nucleotides: 0. The CDR3 extends over 17 amino acids. The chain's CDR3 is CASSLGLAGGSYNEQFF. The CDR3 nucleotides read TGCGCCAGCAGCTTGGGACTAGCGGGGGGCTCCTACAATGAGCAGTTCTTC. The full variable domain, its missing parts supplied by reference TRBV5-1 and TRBJ2-1, is KAGVTQTPRYLIKTRGQQVTLSCSPISGHRSVSWYQQTPGQGLQFLFEYFSETQRNKGNFPGRFSGRQFSNSRSEMNVSTLELGDSALYLCASSLGLAGGSYNEQFFGPGTRLTVL.

This clonotype was found a few times. A junction boundary mismatches the germline segment, possibly from a read error. Here the CDR3 reads CASSLNPLGLEWAGF. DNA for the CDR3: TGTGCCAGCAGCTTAAACCCGCTGGGCTTAGAGTGGGCTGGTTTT. This sequence joins TRBV5-5 and TRBJ1-1, with D hard to call. CDR1 is SGHKS and CDR2 is YYEKEE in the germline V gene (reference sequence). The CDR3 contains 15 residues.

This rearrangement joins TRBV5-1 to TRBJ2-7; 7 bases are shared with TRBD1. V dropped 2 bases and J dropped 0; count of bases not matched to a gene: 5. Germline V CDR1 and CDR2: SGHRS, YFSETQ. The CDR3 totals 15 residues. Here the CDR3 reads CASSLQGPSSYEQYV. CDR3 nucleotide sequence: TGCGCCAGCAGCTTACAGGGGCCGAGCTCCTACGAGCAGTACGTC.

The CDR3 sequence is CASSFTFNTEAFF. The CDR3 DNA reads as TGTGCCAGCAGCTTCACATTCAACACTGAAGCTTTCTTT. This chain joins TRBV9 and TRBJ1-1; D is ambiguous. V was trimmed by 4 bases and J by 2 bases, leaving 9 bases between them. CDR1 SGDLS and CDR2 YYNGEE come from the germline V gene. The CDR3 contains 13 residues.

The gene calls are TRBV4-3 and TRBJ1-2; D is uncertain. Trimming removed 4 bases from V and 0 bases from J, with 15 bases in between. Germline V gene sequence: CDR1 LGHNA, CDR2 YSLEER. The CDR3 loop spans 16 amino acids. The CDR3 DNA follows: TGCGCCAGCAGCCCCACCTTAGTGTTAGCTAACTATGGCTACACCTTC. Protein product: CASSPTLVLANYGYTF.

This clonotype was detected a few times. V gene TRBV9 combines with J gene TRBJ2-5, with D perhaps matching TRBD2 (7 bases). Trimming removed 6 bases at V and 2 bases at J, with 17 bases between. There are 15 residues in the CDR3. Germline CDR1 and CDR2: SGDLS and YYNGEE. CDR3 DNA: TGTGCCAGCACCCAAGGGGGGGGGTATCAAGAGACCCAGTACTTC. Its translation: CASTQGGGYQETQYF.

The chain recombines TRBV7-2 with TRBJ2-7, with D maybe TRBD1 (5 bases). V lost 5 bases to trimming and J lost 0 bases, with 8 bases between them. Germline CDR1 reads SGHTA; CDR2 reads FQGNSA. The CDR3 totals 13 residues. For the CDR3, the DNA is TGTGCCAGCAGCCCTGGACACTCCTACGAGCAGTACGTC. It is translated as CASSPGHSYEQYV.

This clonotype was seen more than once but under ten times. The rearrangement links TRBV4-3 to TRBJ2-5; 10 bases are a match to TRBD1. Trimming took 3 bases from V and 5 from J; bases not matched to a gene: 6. Germline values: CDR1 LGHNA, CDR2 YSLEER. The CDR3 is made up of 15 amino acids. The CDR3 sequence: CASSQGQGLVETQYF. The CDR3 bases are TGCGCCAGCAGCCAGGGACAGGGGCTTGTGGAGACCCAGTACTTC.

This clonotype showed up just a few times. This rearrangement joins TRBV28 to TRBJ2-1; D is undetermined. The germline V gene has CDR1 MDHEN and CDR2 SYDVKM. CDR3 length equals 13 residues. V gave up 8 bases and J gave up 9 bases, with 17 bases separating them. The CDR3 DNA sequence: TGTGCCAGCCGCCTCTGGGTGGATGGTGAGCAGTTCTTC. Encoded protein: CASRLWVDGEQFF.

This chain links TRBV4-3 with TRBJ1-5, with 9 bases matching TRBD1. The CDR3 spans 14 residues. CDR1 is LGHNA, CDR2 YSLEER, per germline. Trimming took 5 bases from V and 5 from J; bases not matched to a gene: 4. CDR3 region: CASSFRTGDQPQHF. The CDR3 region has the DNA TGCGCCAGCAGCTTCCGGACAGGGGATCAGCCCCAGCATTTT.

J is TRBJ1-2 and V is TRBV6-2 or TRBV6-3, with D unresolved. V lost 4 bases to trimming and J lost 3 bases, with 9 bases between them. The CDR3 covers 13 residues. The germline V gene encodes CDR1 MNHEY and CDR2 SVGEGT. CDR3: CASSLGYDYGYTF. CDR3 nucleotide sequence: TGTGCCAGCAGTTTGGGGTATGACTATGGCTACACCTTC.